The next 18 T cell receptor beta chains were all read from a single sample in a study of blood T cell repertoires in COVID-19. The protocol was immunoSEQ multiplex PCR, while the TCRdb copy is restricted to in-frame clones and leaves out a portion. The data hold about 58,000 clones, with over 70% observed a single time. Sequenced material: peripheral blood. These receptors all stem from a human donor in a cohort sampled during active COVID-19.

This chain joins TRBV5-3 and TRBJ2-1; the D gene is possibly TRBD2 (6 bases). TRBV5-3 is an ORF, and what it does is uncertain. CDR3 length equals 15 residues. Trimming took off 5 bases at V and 1 base at J, with 13 bases between the two ends. CDR3: CARSHGGTSYNEQFF. In DNA, the CDR3 is TGTGCCAGAAGTCATGGGGGGACGTCCTACAATGAGCAGTTCTTC.

DNA of the CDR3: TGTGCCAGCAGCCAATCCCTCGGAGGAGGGAGTGGAAACACCATATATTTT. Translated, it gives CASSQSLGGGSGNTIYF. The chain has TRBV3-1 (or the pseudogene TRBV3-2) and TRBJ1-3; unclear D gene. CDR1 LGHDT and CDR2 YNNKEL come from the germline V gene (reference sequence). V dropped 2 bases and J dropped 3 bases, with 17 bases sitting between them. CDR3 length equals 17 residues.

The CDR3 bases are TGTGCCAGCAGTTTCCGACAGGGTCACTCCTACGAGCAGTACTTC. Its translation: CASSFRQGHSYEQYF. This rearrangement joins TRBV6-2 or TRBV6-3 to TRBJ2-7; 7 bases line up with TRBD1. V trimming: 4 bases; J trimming: 0 bases; junction bases outside the gene matches: 6. The CDR3 contains 15 residues. Germline assignment: CDR1 MNHEY and CDR2 SVGEGT.

The chain joins TRBV27 to TRBJ1-2; the match to TRBD1 covers 7 bases. CDR3 size: 14 residues. The germline gives CDR1 MNHEY, CDR2 SMNVEV (reference sequence). Trimming took 6 bases from V and 4 from J; bases not matched to a gene: 8. CDR3 in amino acids: CASRAGGSTYGYTF. In nucleotides, the CDR3 is TGTGCCAGCAGGGCAGGGGGTTCGACCTATGGCTACACCTTC.

The chain joins TRBV11-2 to TRBJ2-7, with 7 bases matching TRBD1. Germline values: CDR1 SGHAT, CDR2 FQNNGV. The CDR3 runs 13 residues. The junction had 3 bases not matched to a gene; V was cut back by 5 bases and J by 2 bases. The CDR3 DNA reads as TGTGCCAGCAGCCGCGGACAGGCCTACGAGCAGTACTTC. This gives the protein CASSRGQAYEQYF.

The chain combines TRBV30 with TRBJ2-7, with unresolved D. This CDR3 has 11 amino acids. Germline-derived CDR1 and CDR2 are GTSNPN and SVGIG (reference sequence). Trimming shortened V by 5 bases and J by 5 bases, and 10 bases separated the two germline ends. The CDR3 here is CAWYGGHEQYF. In nucleotides, the CDR3 is TGTGCCTGGTACGGTGGGCACGAGCAGTACTTC.

The rearrangement uses TRBV27 and TRBJ2-7, with D maybe TRBD1 (6 bases). Germline CDR1 and CDR2: MNHEY and SMNVEV (reference sequence). CDR3 length equals 14 residues. V lost 4 bases to trimming and J lost 4 bases, with 14 bases between them. The CDR3 nucleotides are TGTGCCAGCAGTTATCAGGGGCATATTTACGAGCAGTACTTC. This gives the protein CASSYQGHIYEQYF.

The gene calls are TRBV5-8 and TRBJ1-1; D gene unclear. Looked up from germline, CDR1 is SGHTS and CDR2 is YDEGEE. This CDR3 has 12 amino acids. V lost 4 bases and J lost 8, with 12 bases in between. This CDR3 reads CASSPSGREAFF. The CDR3 coding sequence is TGTGCCAGCAGCCCCAGCGGCAGGGAAGCTTTCTTT.

The gene calls are TRBV6-5 and TRBJ2-1; 12 positions match TRBD2. Germline V gives CDR1 MNHEY, CDR2 SVGAGI. The J segment lost 8 bases and the V segment lost 4 bases, leaving 6 bases of the junction unmatched. CDR3 size: 15 residues. CDR3 coding DNA: TGTGCCAGCAGTTCCCCTAGCGGGGGGGCATATGAGCAGTTCTTC. Translation gives CASSSPSGGAYEQFF.

This clone was seen a few times. The chain has TRBV27 and TRBJ1-2, with a weak D call TRBD1 (5 bases). This CDR3 is built from 16 residues. From germline, CDR1 is MNHEY and CDR2 SMNVEV (reference sequence). The V end lost 2 bases, the J end lost 5 bases, and 18 bases lay between the germline ends. The CDR3 DNA reads as TGTGCCAGCAGTTTAATGTCGAAGGGGCGGGGATATGGCTACACCTTC. Translation: CASSLMSKGRGYGYTF.

J is TRBJ1-6 and V is TRBV30, with D perhaps TRBD1 (5 bases). The CDR3 extends over 13 amino acids. Germline CDR1 and CDR2: GTSNPN and SVGIG (reference sequence). V lost 2 bases and J lost 10, with 12 bases in between. The CDR3 loop is CAWSQGFSSPLHF. Written as DNA, the CDR3 is TGTGCCTGGAGTCAGGGTTTCAGCTCACCCCTCCACTTT.

The table lists this clone with a few counts. In DNA, the CDR3 is TGTGCCAGCAGCACTCCAAGGACAGTCAATGGCTACACCTTC. Its protein is CASSTPRTVNGYTF. V is TRBV7-2 and J is TRBJ1-2; D may be TRBD1 (6 bases). Trimming took 5 bases from V and 6 from J, leaving 16 bases between them. The CDR3 totals 14 residues. Germline V lookup: CDR1 SGHTA, CDR2 FQGNSA.

J is TRBJ1-4 and V is TRBV7-9; 9 nucleotides match TRBD1. The length of the CDR3 is 14 residues. Looked up from germline, CDR1 is SEHNR and CDR2 is FQNEAQ (reference sequence). Unmatched junction bases numbered 6, after V lost 5 bases and J lost 8 bases. CDR3 in DNA: TGTGCCAGCAGCCCCGGGACAGGGCAGGAAAAACTGTTTTTT. It encodes CASSPGTGQEKLFF.

This clone was seen more than once but under ten times. DNA of the CDR3: TGTGCCAGCAGCTTAGGGGTGGAGGGGCTCGAGCAGTACTTC. Translated: CASSLGVEGLEQYF. The chain recombines TRBV7-9 with TRBJ2-7, with a possible D match to TRBD2 (6 bases). Between the trimmed V and J ends, which lost 1 base and 6 bases, there was a span of 13 bases. This CDR3 has 14 residues. Looked up from germline, CDR1 is SEHNR and CDR2 is FQNEAQ (reference sequence).

This sequence joins TRBV7-8 and TRBJ1-5, with 10 bases fitting TRBD1. Trimming at V came to 5 bases and at J to 3 bases, leaving 7 bases not matched to a gene. There are 16 residues in the CDR3. CDR1 SGHVS and CDR2 FQNEAQ come from the germline V gene. In nucleotides, the CDR3 is TGTGCCAGCAGCACGGGACAGGGGTACACCAATCAGCCCCAGCATTTT. It yields the protein CASSTGQGYTNQPQHF.

The rearrangement joins TRBV5-1 to TRBJ2-7; 8 bases line up with TRBD2. Trimming removed 2 bases from V and 0 bases from J; junction bases left unmatched: 1. CDR3 length: 14 residues. The V gene's germline CDR1 is SGHRS and CDR2 YFSETQ. This CDR3 reads CASSFSGNSYEQYF. CDR3 nucleotides: TGCGCCAGCAGCTTTAGCGGGAACTCCTACGAGCAGTACTTC.

In this sample, this clone turned up a few times. The rearrangement joins TRBV6-1 to TRBJ2-7; D not resolved. V lost 0 bases and J 2 bases, leaving 5 bases between the germline ends. Germline V gene data show CDR1 as MNHNS and CDR2 as SASEGT. This CDR3 has 13 residues. CDR3 bases: TGTGCCAGCAGTGAAGCCCGAGCCTACGAGCAGTACTTC. Translated, it gives CASSEARAYEQYF.

V is TRBV5-6 and J is TRBJ2-7; D remains ambiguous. The V end lost 5 bases, the J end lost 2 bases, and 5 bases lay between the germline ends. Germline assignment: CDR1 SGHDT and CDR2 YYEEEE. The CDR3 covers 11 residues. CDR3: CASRSPYEQYF. The CDR3 DNA reads TGTGCCAGCAGGAGTCCCTACGAGCAGTACTTC. Combining the CDR3 with reference TRBV5-6 and TRBJ2-7 gives the whole variable domain DAGVTQSPTHLIKTRGQQVTLRCSPKSGHDTVSWYQQALGQGPQFIFQYYEEEERQRGNFPDRFSGHQFPNYSSELNVNALLLGDSALYLCASRSPYEQYFGPGTRLTVT.